These 18 T cell receptor beta chains came from one sample sequenced in a study of cytomegalovirus exposure and HLA in healthy donors. PCR was performed using 60 Vbeta and 13 Jbeta primers. Using immunoSEQ multiplex PCR, the repertoire was profiled, and TCRdb retains in-frame clones only, with some absent. Among about 150,000 clones, around four fifths were seen once, and the ten largest hold over 2%. Sequencing was performed on PBMCs. The receptors were sampled from a boy younger than 10 in good health and CMV-seronegative.

The V and J genes are TRBV28 and TRBJ1-1; 12 positions agree with TRBD1. Germline assignment: CDR1 MDHEN and CDR2 SYDVKM. With V trimmed by 7 bases and J by 8 bases, 11 bases remained unmatched. CDR3 size: 15 residues. CDR3 in amino acids: CASNLPGQGAGEAFF. CDR3 in DNA: TGTGCCAGCAACTTACCGGGACAGGGGGCAGGAGAAGCTTTCTTT.

This clone has only a few counts. V gene TRBV30 combines with J gene TRBJ1-1, with TRBD1 matching over 11 bases. V gave up 5 bases and J gave up 7 bases; unmatched junction bases: 12. CDR1 is GTSNPN and CDR2 is SVGIG in the germline V gene (reference sequence). The CDR3 totals 15 residues. The CDR3 nucleotides are TGTGCCTGGTCCGGGACAGGGGGTACCGGGGGTGAAGCTTTCTTT. Protein sequence: CAWSGTGGTGGEAFF.

V is TRBV4-2 and J is TRBJ1-6, with D possibly matching TRBD1 (5 bases). Germline V gene sequence: CDR1 LGHNA, CDR2 YNFKEQ. The CDR3 is 21 residues long. Trimming took 1 base from V and 4 from J, leaving 26 bases between them. The CDR3 region is CASSQGGSLGANRKYNSPLHF. CDR3 sequence (DNA): TGTGCCAGCAGCCAAGGAGGATCCCTAGGGGCAAATCGGAAATATAATTCACCCCTCCACTTT.

This rearrangement joins TRBV6-1 to TRBJ1-4; 9 positions match TRBD1. The CDR3 is made up of 18 amino acids. The junction had 15 bases not matched to a gene; V was cut back by 2 bases and J by 8 bases. Per the germline V gene, CDR1 is MNHNS and CDR2 is SASEGT. The CDR3 DNA sequence: TGTGCCAGCAGTGAAAGAACAGGGGGCGGGTATTGGAACGAAAAACTGTTTTTT. It yields the protein CASSERTGGGYWNEKLFF.

V is TRBV19 and J is TRBJ2-2; D unresolved. The CDR3 has 14 residues. Per the germline V gene, CDR1 is LNHDA and CDR2 is SQIVND (reference sequence). Trimming removed 5 bases at V and 4 bases at J, with 11 bases between. Here the CDR3 reads CASSPQVSTGELFF. For the CDR3, the DNA is TGTGCCAGTAGTCCACAAGTAAGCACCGGGGAGCTGTTTTTT. Full variable domain (remainder filled in from reference TRBV19 and TRBJ2-2): DGGITQSPKYLFRKEGQNVTLSCEQNLNHDAMYWYRQDPGQGLRLIYYSQIVNDFQKGDIAEGYSVSREKKESFPLTVTSAQKNPTAFYLCASSPQVSTGELFFGEGSRLTVL.

The rearrangement links TRBV7-2 to TRBJ1-2, with 10 bases identical to TRBD1. The CDR3 length is 15 residues. V shed 1 base and J 3 bases; nucleotides not matched to a gene: 2. The germline CDR1 and CDR2 sequences are SGHTA and FQGNSA. In nucleotides, the CDR3 is TGTGCCAGCAGCTTAGTTGGGACAGGGGACTATGGCTACACCTTC. This translates into CASSLVGTGDYGYTF.

The chain carries TRBV6-1 and TRBJ1-5; possible D gene TRBD1, 6 bases. Germline V gene lookup returns CDR1 MNHNS and CDR2 SASEGT. The CDR3 runs 13 residues. V lost 10 bases, J lost 3 bases, and 13 bases lay in between. The chain's CDR3 is CATSQGINQPQHF. CDR3 bases: TGTGCCACTTCGCAGGGGATCAATCAGCCCCAGCATTTT.

This clone has just a few counts. In the same sample, other DNA sequences code for this CDR3. The CDR3 loop is CASSGTGGPYEQYF. The CDR3 DNA follows: TGTGCCAGCAGCGGAACAGGGGGACCGTACGAGCAGTACTTC. J is TRBJ2-7 and V is TRBV9; 8 bases fit TRBD1. This CDR3 contains 14 residues. V gave up 3 bases and J gave up 4 bases; unmatched junction bases: 6. Germline values: CDR1 SGDLS, CDR2 YYNGEE.

The chain has TRBV28 and TRBJ2-5; 10 bases map to TRBD2. Near its end, the DNA agrees better with TRBJ2-7, so the J call may be wrong. CDR3 size: 16 residues. The V gene's germline CDR1 is MDHEN and CDR2 SYDVKM. The CDR3 loop reads CASRSSGRASQYEQYF. The CDR3 bases are TGTGCCAGCAGAAGCAGCGGGAGGGCCTCTCAGTACGAGCAGTACTTC.

V usage is TRBV9 and J usage is TRBJ1-2; D is undetermined. The germline CDR1 and CDR2 sequences are SGDLS and YYNGEE. This CDR3 spans 13 amino acids. Trimming left V 0 bases short and J 2 bases short, with 5 bases between. The CDR3 DNA reads as TGTGCCAGCAGCGTAGGCAGGAACTATGGCTACACCTTC. Encoded protein: CASSVGRNYGYTF.

As DNA, the CDR3 is TGTGCCAGCAGCGCGGGCGTTACGCAGTATTTT. Residues: CASSAGVTQYF. The chain uses TRBV13 and TRBJ2-3; tentatively, D is TRBD2 (5 bases). Per germline, CDR1 PRHDT and CDR2 FYEKMQ (reference sequence). Trimming stripped 5 bases from V and 8 bases from J, with 8 bases between. CDR3 size: 11 residues.

V usage is TRBV28 and J usage is TRBJ2-7; TRBD1 is a possible D gene (5 bases). With 6 bases removed from V and 0 bases from J, the gap between germline ends came to 9 bases. Germline loops: CDR1 MDHEN, CDR2 SYDVKM. The CDR3 is 13 residues long. CDR3 sequence (DNA): TGTGCCAGCAGCAAACAGGTCTCCTACGAGCAGTACTTC. It encodes CASSKQVSYEQYF.

The chain carries TRBV5-1 and TRBJ2-3, with TRBD1 as a possible D gene (6 bases). The CDR3 extends over 15 amino acids. Per germline, CDR1 SGHRS and CDR2 YFSETQ. V lost 6 bases and J 3 bases, leaving 17 bases between the germline ends. The CDR3 DNA reads as TGCGCCAGCAACCAGGACAGCGACCTTACAGATACGCAGTATTTT. It translates to CASNQDSDLTDTQYF. Full variable domain (remainder filled in from reference TRBV5-1 and TRBJ2-3): KAGVTQTPRYLIKTRGQQVTLSCSPISGHRSVSWYQQTPGQGLQFLFEYFSETQRNKGNFPGRFSGRQFSNSRSEMNVSTLELGDSALYLCASNQDSDLTDTQYFGPGTRLTVL.

This clone has just one count. The chain combines TRBV21-1 with TRBJ1-1; the table's TRBD1 call for D was not verified on the DNA. TRBV21-1 is noted as a pseudogene. The CDR3 contains 17 residues. DNA for the CDR3: TGTGCCAGCAGCAAAGGGCCAGGCCCCCCGATGAACACTGAAGCTTTCTTT. Translated, it gives CASSKGPGPPMNTEAFF.

The rearrangement links TRBV6-6 to TRBJ2-3; TRBD1 matches at 8 bases. The V segment lost 0 bases and the J segment 2 bases; nucleotides outside the gene matches: 4. CDR3 length: 16 residues. Germline assignment: CDR1 MNHNY and CDR2 SVGAGI (reference sequence). DNA of the CDR3: TGTGCCAGCAGTTACTCAGGACAGGGTTACACAGATACGCAGTATTTT. As protein: CASSYSGQGYTDTQYF.

The gene calls are TRBV2 and TRBJ2-6, with D possibly TRBD2 on 5 matching bases. CDR1 and CDR2 from the germline V gene are SNHLY and FYNNEI. This CDR3 has 15 amino acids. Trimming took off 6 bases at V and 5 bases at J, with 14 bases between the two ends. DNA for the CDR3: TGTGCCAGCAGGGAGGACGCTTCCAGGGCCAACGTCCTGACTTTC. As protein: CASREDASRANVLTF.

This clone was seen once. The chain is built from TRBV7-2 and TRBJ1-6; 10 bases match TRBD1. After removal of 2 bases from V and 13 bases from J, the junction contained 20 bases not matched to a gene. The CDR3 consists of 19 residues. The germline gives CDR1 SGHTA, CDR2 FQGNSA. In nucleotides, the CDR3 is TGTGCCAGCAGCTTAACAACCCCGGGGACAGGGGACTTTTTTGGGCCCCTCCACTTT. Translated, it gives CASSLTTPGTGDFFGPLHF.

The V call is TRBV28, the J call TRBJ2-2; TRBD1 might be the D (6 bases). CDR1 is MDHEN, CDR2 SYDVKM, per germline. The CDR3 spans 14 residues. Trimming cost V 6 bases and J 7 bases, with 15 bases left between them. The CDR3 is CASSKPGQNGELFF. The CDR3 DNA sequence: TGTGCCAGCAGCAAACCCGGACAGAACGGGGAGCTGTTTTTT.